Below, 19 T cell receptor beta chains from the same sample are listed, as sequenced in a study of identical twins. TCRdb reprocessed the 5' RACE reads with MiXCR, giving one entry per CDR3 protein. The sample yields 500,000 to 650,000 distinct CDR3 sequences, more than 20% seen once. These records were also assigned to another study, of yellow fever vaccine responses in identical twins.

Input material: CD4+ T cells sorted from blood. The receptor source for this set is a woman aged 18-29 years in good health.

The V call is TRBV7-9, the J call TRBJ2-3; D tentatively fits TRBD1 or TRBD2 (6 bases each). In germline, CDR1 is SEHNR, CDR2 FQNEAQ (reference sequence). This CDR3 region has 15 residues. V was shortened by 6 bases and J by 2 bases, with 15 bases between the two germline ends. CDR3 nucleotides: TGTGCCAGCAGTCCGGGGGCTAGCTTCACAGATACGCAGTATTTT. This gives the protein CASSPGASFTDTQYF.

The V and J genes are TRBV13 and TRBJ2-3; D remains unclear. CDR1 and CDR2 (germline): PRHDT, FYEKMQ (reference sequence). This CDR3 contains 15 residues. Trimming shortened V by 2 bases and J by 0 bases, and 9 bases separated the two germline ends. The CDR3 region has the DNA TGTGCCAGCAGCTTACTGCTCCTTAGCACAGATACGCAGTATTTT. Translating gives CASSLLLLSTDTQYF.

The rearrangement uses TRBV19 and TRBJ2-3, with 8 nucleotides matching TRBD1. The junction had 9 bases not matched to a gene; V was cut back by 3 bases and J by 4 bases. In germline, CDR1 is LNHDA, CDR2 SQIVND (reference sequence). This CDR3 spans 16 amino acids. Here the CDR3 reads CASSIRQGRVADTQYF. The CDR3 region has the DNA TGTGCCAGTAGTATTCGACAGGGGCGAGTAGCAGATACGCAGTATTTT.

This clonotype was counted between two and nine times. V usage is TRBV5-1 and J usage is TRBJ2-1; the D gene could be TRBD1 or TRBD2 (5 bases each). Germline V gives CDR1 SGHRS, CDR2 YFSETQ. There are 16 residues in the CDR3. V was shortened by 0 bases and J by 3 bases, with 13 bases between the two germline ends. As DNA, the CDR3 is TGCGCCAGCAGCTTGGGGGCCGGGGCAATCTACAATGAGCAGTTCTTC. This gives the protein CASSLGAGAIYNEQFF.

V is TRBV9 and J is TRBJ2-4; 9 positions agree with TRBD1. CDR3 length: 18 amino acids. The V and J ends lost 0 bases and 8 bases, in that order; junction bases with no gene match: 15. Looked up from germline, CDR1 is SGDLS and CDR2 is YYNGEE. The CDR3 spells CASSVGPDRGFPNDIQYF. The CDR3 DNA follows: TGTGCCAGCAGCGTAGGTCCGGACAGGGGTTTTCCCAATGACATTCAGTACTTC.

J is TRBJ2-1 and V is TRBV6-1, with 14 bases that match TRBD2. Germline V lookup: CDR1 MNHNS, CDR2 SASEGT. This CDR3 has 15 residues. V was clipped by 6 bases and J by 10 bases; unmatched bases: 8. CDR3 nucleotide sequence: TGTGCCAGCAGCCCCGGGACTAGCGGGAGCCGGGAGCAGTTCTTC. It is translated as CASSPGTSGSREQFF.

This clonotype has a handful of counts. The chain carries TRBV6-2 or TRBV6-3 and TRBJ2-1; 7 bases are shared with TRBD2. The V segment lost 2 bases and the J segment 0 bases; nucleotides outside the gene matches: 10. CDR1 is MNHEY, CDR2 SVGEGT, per germline. This CDR3 spans 18 amino acids. CDR3 in amino acids: CASSYMSSGLSSYNEQFF. The DNA of the CDR3 is TGTGCCAGCAGTTACATGTCTAGCGGACTGAGCTCCTACAATGAGCAGTTCTTC.

This clonotype has just a few counts. The chain links TRBV12-3 or TRBV12-4 to TRBJ2-1; 9 nucleotides line up with TRBD2. The V and J ends lost 7 bases and 12 bases, in that order; junction bases with no gene match: 13. The CDR3 has 14 residues. The CDR3 coding sequence is TGTGCCAGCAATACGGCTAGCGGGGCGTTAAGGCAGTTCTTC. It is translated as CASNTASGALRQFF.

This clonotype was found a few times. The chain couples TRBV12-3 or TRBV12-4 to TRBJ1-3; the match to TRBD1 covers 11 bases. This CDR3 is 20 amino acids long. The V segment lost 5 bases and the J segment 0 bases; nucleotides outside the gene matches: 15. The CDR3 loop reads CASSLTAGTGGTFSGNTIYF. The CDR3 region has the DNA TGTGCCAGCAGTCTGACGGCCGGGACAGGGGGAACCTTCTCTGGAAACACCATATATTTT.

This clonotype was seen a few times. V gene TRBV12-3 or TRBV12-4 combines with J gene TRBJ2-1; perhaps TRBD1 as D (6 bases). Deletions cut 3 bases from V and 6 bases from J, with 15 bases between. The CDR3 loop spans 15 amino acids. The CDR3 here is CASSFGSGVGNEQFF. The CDR3 nucleotides read TGTGCCAGCAGTTTTGGTTCAGGGGTTGGCAATGAGCAGTTCTTC.

This clonotype was counted a few times. The chain has TRBV5-1 and TRBJ2-3; TRBD1 agrees at 7 bases. CDR1 is SGHRS, CDR2 YFSETQ, per germline. The CDR3 contains 16 residues. V gave up 7 bases and J gave up 4 bases; unmatched junction bases: 15. The DNA for the CDR3 is TGCGCCAGCTCAACTTATGGGACAGACTTGGCAGATACGCAGTATTTT. Protein sequence: CASSTYGTDLADTQYF.

The chain couples TRBV7-2 to TRBJ2-2; 7 bases agree with TRBD2. The CDR3 runs 16 residues. V shed 7 bases, J shed 4 bases, and the junction held 12 bases outside the gene matches. Germline loops: CDR1 SGHTA, CDR2 FQGNSA. The CDR3 DNA sequence: TGTGCCAGCACCGGCGCGACTGGGGGGGTCACCGGGGAGCTGTTTTTT. Translated, it gives CASTGATGGVTGELFF.

In this sample, this clonotype turned up a few times. The rearrangement links TRBV20-1 to TRBJ2-7; 7 positions agree with TRBD1. The germline CDR1 and CDR2 sequences are DFQATT and SNEGSKA (reference sequence). The CDR3 covers 13 residues. Trimming cost V 2 bases and J 5 bases; bases outside gene matches: 6. The CDR3 DNA sequence: TGCAGTGCTAGAAAGACAGGGTCCCACGAGCAGTACGTC. This gives the protein CSARKTGSHEQYV.

This clonotype occurred a few times. V usage is TRBV7-2 and J usage is TRBJ2-5; 7 bases map to TRBD2. Trimming at V came to 5 bases and at J to 5 bases, leaving 17 bases not matched to a gene. The length of the CDR3 is 17 residues. CDR1 is SGHTA, CDR2 FQGNSA, per germline. The CDR3 DNA is TGTGCCAGCAGCCCACTAAGGGTGGGCGGGAGCATTGAGACCCAGTACTTC. Translated: CASSPLRVGGSIETQYF.

This clonotype came up a few times. This sequence joins TRBV15 and TRBJ2-2; a possible D gene is TRBD1 (5 bases). The CDR3 spans 12 residues. Germline assignment: CDR1 LNHNV and CDR2 YYDKDF (reference sequence). V shed 5 bases and J shed 6 bases, with 7 bases lying between them. CDR3 sequence: CATSQGSGELFF. As DNA, the CDR3 is TGTGCCACCAGCCAGGGCTCCGGGGAGCTGTTTTTT. Drawing the rest from reference TRBV15 and TRBJ2-2, the complete variable domain is DAMVIQNPRYQVTQFGKPVTLSCSQTLNHNVMYWYQQKSSQAPKLLFHYYDKDFNNEADTPDNFQSRRPNTSFCFLDIRSPGLGDTAMYLCATSQGSGELFFGEGSRLTVL.

The V call is TRBV6-5, the J call TRBJ1-2, with D perhaps matching TRBD1 (5 bases). Germline assignment: CDR1 MNHEY and CDR2 SVGAGI. The CDR3 is 19 residues long. With 0 bases removed from V and 8 bases from J, the gap between germline ends came to 28 bases. DNA for the CDR3: TGTGCCAGCAGTTACTCCCTTTGGGGGGAGAGAGATATTGGATTCGGCTACACCTTC. Amino acid sequence: CASSYSLWGERDIGFGYTF.

V is TRBV5-1 and J is TRBJ2-1; D perhaps matches TRBD2 (6 bases). The CDR3 covers 14 residues. The germline V gene has CDR1 SGHRS and CDR2 YFSETQ. Trimming removed 3 bases at V and 7 bases at J, with 14 bases between. CDR3 residues: CASSYGGVGNEQFF. In DNA form, the CDR3 reads TGCGCCAGCAGCTACGGGGGAGTGGGGAATGAGCAGTTCTTC.

The chain uses TRBV5-5 and TRBJ2-3, with D possibly TRBD2 on 7 matching bases. The length of the CDR3 is 16 residues. V lost 0 bases to trimming and J lost 2 bases, with 13 bases between them. The germline CDR1 and CDR2 sequences are SGHKS and YYEKEE (reference sequence). In nucleotides, the CDR3 is TGTGCCAGCAGCTTGGTCGGCGGGGGCGCCACAGATACGCAGTATTTT. Its translation is CASSLVGGGATDTQYF. The full variable domain, its missing parts supplied by reference TRBV5-5 and TRBJ2-3, is DAGVTQSPTHLIKTRGQQVTLRCSPISGHKSVSWYQQVLGQGPQFIFQYYEKEERGRGNFPDRFSARQFPNYSSELNVNALLLGDSALYLCASSLVGGGATDTQYFGPGTRLTVL.

The chain is built from TRBV5-1 and TRBJ2-1; the D gene is possibly TRBD1 (5 bases). This CDR3 spans 15 amino acids. V lost 4 bases and J lost 0, with 11 bases in between. The germline V gene has CDR1 SGHRS and CDR2 YFSETQ. CDR3 protein: CASSAEDSSYNEQFF. As DNA, the CDR3 is TGCGCCAGCAGCGCGGAAGACAGCTCCTACAATGAGCAGTTCTTC.